Presented here are 10 T cell receptor beta chains from one specimen sequenced in a study of T cells expressing NK-cell markers (dated by TCRdb to about 2020). Receptor amplification or capture employed 5' RACE. The sequencer was an Illumina HiSeq 2000. Reads reprocessed by TCRdb are summarized as one entry per CDR3 protein sequence, and DNA is absent. The sample's table covers more than 250,000 distinct CDR3 sequences. The leading ten clones occupy about 0.4% of the sample. Material: blood T cells: a sorted CD56 or NKG2C T cell subset, CD4+ or CD8+ T cells, or bulk PBMC T cells (not recorded which). Receptor source: a man aged 18 to 30 in good health. Donor details come from another sample of the same person, matched by shared clones.

The V and J genes are TRBV12-3 or TRBV12-4 and TRBJ2-5; the TCRdb call, TRBD2, lacks DNA for checking. The CDR3 contains 15 residues. The CDR3 loop reads CASSLGSGIQETQYF.

This sequence joins TRBV29-1 and TRBJ1-2; as DNA is missing, the TRBD1 call by TCRdb cannot be tested. Per germline, CDR1 SQVTM and CDR2 ANQGSEA. This CDR3 is 13 amino acids long. This CDR3 is CSVTGQGNYGYTF.

J is TRBJ2-7 and V is TRBV6-5; no DNA is available, so the TRBD1 call from TCRdb remains unchecked. The CDR3 consists of 12 residues. Germline assignment: CDR1 MNHEY and CDR2 SVGAGI. This chain's CDR3 is CAVGVPTYEQYF.

The chain couples TRBV15 to TRBJ2-5; absent DNA, TCRdb's TRBD1 call cannot be checked. The CDR3 is 17 amino acids. Germline CDR1 is LNHNV and CDR2 is YYDKDF (reference sequence). The CDR3 reads CATSRLTGTPTQETQYF.

The chain carries TRBV5-1 and TRBJ2-3; the TCRdb call, TRBD2, lacks DNA for checking. The length of the CDR3 is 16 residues. CDR1 and CDR2 from the germline V gene are SGHRS and YFSETQ. CDR3 region: CASSFGGGRGTDTQYF.

The V and J genes are TRBV6-2 or TRBV6-3 and TRBJ2-1; the D call from TCRdb, TRBD1, cannot be confirmed without DNA. CDR1 MNHEY and CDR2 SVGEGT come from the germline V gene. This CDR3 is 14 amino acids long. CDR3 in amino acids: CASRRDSLYNEQFF.

The chain employs TRBV5-1 and TRBJ2-3; TCRdb selects TRBD1, and the lack of DNA leaves this call unchecked. The CDR3 is 16 residues long. Germline loops: CDR1 SGHRS, CDR2 YFSETQ. CDR3 sequence reads: CASSLILDKGTDTQYF. Supplemented by reference TRBV5-1 and TRBJ2-3, the full variable domain reads KAGVTQTPRYLIKTRGQQVTLSCSPISGHRSVSWYQQTPGQGLQFLFEYFSETQRNKGNFPGRFSGRQFSNSRSEMNVSTLELGDSALYLCASSLILDKGTDTQYFGPGTRLTVL.

This rearrangement joins TRBV28 to TRBJ1-1; the TRBD1 assignment by TCRdb is unverifiable without DNA. The CDR3 spans 13 residues. Germline lookup yields CDR1 MDHEN and CDR2 SYDVKM. CDR3 sequence: CASSPGKGTEAFF.

The J gene is TRBJ2-1, the V gene TRBV4-1; TCRdb designates TRBD2, a call that cannot be tested without DNA. The CDR3 has 19 residues. The V gene's germline CDR1 is MGHRA and CDR2 YSYEKL. CDR3 residues: CASREPSGAVLSSYNEQFF.

The chain has TRBV18 and TRBJ2-3; lacking DNA, the TRBD2 call made by TCRdb goes unchecked. Germline V CDR1 and CDR2: KGHSH, LQKENI. CDR3 size: 17 residues. The chain's CDR3 is CASSPLGLAGHTDTQYF.